This is a list of T cell receptor beta chains from one sample in a study of cytomegalovirus exposure and HLA in healthy donors. Assay: immunoSEQ multiplex PCR; the TCRdb copy retains only in-frame clones and omits some. The table has fewer than 200,000 clones, roughly 80% seen once; the top ten hold around 2.2%. Sequenced sample: PBMCs. The receptors were gathered from a man aged 55 to 70 in good health and CMV-seronegative. Each CDR3 is given with its conserved first and last residue. The order of the fields is J gene, clone size, D gene, V gene, CDR3 protein, CDR3 DNA. The D gene is left open where the match is weak. A clone size is listed for some rows: how often the clone was seen (once, few, many), or a class if it is expanded.

>TRBJ1-2|NA|TRBD1|TRBV6-6
CASRMGQGGGYTF
TGTGCCAGCAGGATGGGACAGGGAGGCGGCTACACCTTC
>TRBJ1-1|NA|NA|TRBV10-3
CATGVSAPLSTEAFF
TGTGCCACGGGGGTGTCGGCCCCTTTGTCCACCGAAGCTTTCTTT
>TRBJ2-2|NA|TRBD1|TRBV5-8
CASSSGQGNTGELFF
TGTGCCAGCAGCTCCGGACAGGGGAACACCGGGGAGCTGTTTTTT
>TRBJ2-7|NA|TRBD1|TRBV28
CATRTGPGEQYF
TGTGCCACCCGGACAGGCCCCGGGGAGCAGTACTTC
>TRBJ2-5|NA|TRBD2|TRBV6-5
CASQPGGLQETQYF
TGTGCCAGCCAGCCCGGGGGACTACAAGAGACCCAGTACTTC
>TRBJ1-5|few|NA|TRBV7-2
CASSRRWRQPQHF
TGTGCCAGCAGCCGACGCTGGAGACAGCCCCAGCATTTT
>TRBJ2-1|NA|TRBD2|TRBV6-5
CASSSLASDEQFF
TGTGCCAGCAGTTCACTAGCGAGCGATGAGCAGTTCTTC
>TRBJ2-1|NA|TRBD2|TRBV27
CASAPGLAGVPRQFF
TGTGCCAGCGCACCGGGACTAGCGGGAGTCCCTCGGCAGTTCTTC
>TRBJ2-3|NA|TRBD1|TRBV18
CASSHGTGAGTDTQYF
TGTGCCAGCTCCCACGGGACAGGGGCGGGCACAGATACGCAGTATTTT
>TRBJ2-2|NA|NA|TRBV2
CASSVNGGTGELFF
TGTGCCAGCAGTGTAAACGGGGGCACCGGGGAGCTGTTTTTT
>TRBJ1-5|NA|TRBD1|TRBV7-9
CASTDREQPQHF
TGTGCCAGCACGGACAGGGAACAGCCCCAGCATTTT
>TRBJ1-5|NA|NA|TRBV19
CASSPKGQSNQPQHF
TGTGCCAGTAGTCCTAAAGGACAGAGCAATCAGCCCCAGCATTTT
>TRBJ2-7|NA|TRBD2|TRBV30
CAWSVRGGEQYF
TGTGCCTGGAGTGTACGCGGGGGCGAGCAGTACTTC
>TRBJ2-1|NA|NA|TRBV2
CASSSLGAQQFF
TGTGCCAGCAGCAGTCTAGGGGCACAGCAGTTCTTC
>TRBJ1-5|NA|NA|TRBV6-1
CASSDGQRGMYNQPQHF
TGTGCCAGCAGTGACGGGCAACGGGGGATGTACAATCAGCCCCAGCATTTT
>TRBJ1-3|NA|NA|TRBV2
CASSERGSGNTIYF
TGTGCCAGCAGTGAAAGGGGATCTGGAAACACCATATATTTT
>TRBJ2-7|NA|TRBD1|TRBV2
CASRAGGNSYEQYF
TGTGCCAGCAGGGCAGGGGGAAACTCCTACGAGCAGTACTTC
>TRBJ2-3|NA|NA|TRBV6-4
CASSRLGAADTQYF
TGTGCCAGCAGCCGACTAGGAGCCGCAGATACGCAGTATTTT
>TRBJ2-5|NA|NA|TRBV5-1
CASSPEGWVRETQYF
TGCGCCAGCAGCCCGGAGGGGTGGGTTAGGGAGACCCAGTACTTC
>TRBJ2-3|NA|TRBD2|TRBV7-3
CASSLGLAGGGTDTQYF
TGTGCCAGCAGCTTAGGCCTAGCGGGAGGCGGAACAGATACGCAGTATTTT
>TRBJ2-4|NA|TRBD1|TRBV9
CASSVGAGTGGFAKNIQYF
TGTGCCAGCAGCGTAGGGGCGGGGACAGGGGGGTTTGCCAAAAACATTCAGTACTTC
>TRBJ2-3|few|TRBD2|TRBV4-1
CASSQGAGGRADTQYF
TGCGCCAGCAGCCAAGGAGCGGGAGGTCGGGCAGATACGCAGTATTTT
>TRBJ1-2|NA|NA|TRBV29-1
CSVRQTNYGYTF
TGCAGCGTTAGACAGACTAACTATGGCTACACCTTC
>TRBJ2-7|NA|TRBD2|TRBV27
CASSFQTSGSSEQYF
TGTGCCAGCAGTTTCCAGACTAGCGGGAGTAGTGAGCAGTACTTC
>TRBJ2-7|NA|TRBD1|TRBV6-6
CASSYSQGEYEQYF
TGTGCCAGCAGTTACTCCCAGGGGGAGTACGAGCAGTACTTC
>TRBJ1-2|few|NA|TRBV7-2
CASSSTGFYGYTF
TGTGCCAGCAGCTCGACAGGTTTCTATGGCTACACCTTC
>TRBJ2-7|NA|TRBD2|TRBV6-5
CASSFVAGPQYF
TGTGCCAGCAGTTTCGTAGCGGGGCCCCAGTACTTC
>TRBJ2-7|NA|TRBD2|TRBV7-8
CASSLTSGSRNEQYF
TGTGCCAGCAGCTTAACTAGCGGGAGTCGAAACGAGCAGTACTTC
>TRBJ2-1|NA|NA|TRBV30
CAWSATSLSSYNEQFF
TGTGCCTGGAGTGCCACTAGCTTGAGCTCCTACAATGAGCAGTTCTTC
>TRBJ1-2|few|NA|TRBV5-6
CASSLGGLYTF
TGTGCCAGCAGCTTGGGGGGGCTCTACACCTTC
>TRBJ2-7|NA|TRBD1|TRBV5-1
CASSRRDRVYEQYF
TGCGCCAGCAGCCGTAGGGACAGGGTGTACGAGCAGTACTTC
>TRBJ2-7|NA|TRBD1|TRBV5-1
CASSSGQGASYEQYF
TGCGCCAGCAGCTCGGGACAGGGGGCTTCCTACGAGCAGTACTTC
>TRBJ1-3|NA|NA|TRBV29-1
CSVGVWGPEGNTIYF
TGCAGCGTTGGTGTCTGGGGGCCAGAGGGAAACACCATATATTTT
>TRBJ2-3|once|NA|TRBV19
CASSPGQTPGTDTQYF
TGTGCCAGTAGTCCTGGACAGACCCCGGGCACAGATACGCAGTATTTT
>TRBJ2-5|NA|NA|TRBV28
CASSLKSGGGGRKTQYF
TGTGCCAGCAGTTTAAAGTCGGGTGGGGGGGGCCGGAAGACCCAGTACTTC
>TRBJ2-5|NA|TRBD2|TRBV7-6
CASSLLAVYQETQYF
TGTGCCAGCAGCTTACTAGCGGTGTACCAAGAGACCCAGTACTTC
>TRBJ1-1|NA|NA|TRBV27
CASSQRRVRAEAFF
TGTGCCAGCAGTCAACGTCGGGTGAGGGCTGAAGCTTTCTTT
>TRBJ1-3|NA|NA|TRBV19
CASSIDGGRSGNTIYF
TGTGCCAGTAGTATAGACGGGGGGCGTTCTGGAAACACCATATATTTT
>TRBJ1-4|NA|TRBD1|TRBV6-1
CASSSAQGAFEKLFF
TGTGCCAGCAGTTCAGCCCAGGGGGCGTTTGAAAAACTGTTTTTT
>TRBJ2-5|NA|TRBD1|TRBV6-5
CASSRQGRLETQYF
TGTGCCAGCAGCCGACAGGGGCGGTTGGAGACCCAGTACTTC
>TRBJ1-2|once|TRBD1|TRBV16
CASSQSVDRGLSLRGYTF
TGTGCCAGCAGCCAATCGGTGGACAGGGGTCTCTCCTTGCGGGGCTACACCTTC
>TRBJ2-6|NA|NA|TRBV2
CASSEYSLAGSNVLTF
TGTGCCAGCAGTGAATATAGTCTAGCCGGTAGCAACGTCCTGACTTTC
>TRBJ1-2|few|NA|TRBV5-6
CASSPDTAGSGYTF
TGTGCCAGCAGCCCCGACACAGCCGGGAGTGGCTACACCTTC
>TRBJ2-1|NA|NA|TRBV5-1
CASSLVGGSYNEQFF
TGCGCCAGCAGCTTGGTAGGCGGAAGCTACAATGAGCAGTTCTTC
>TRBJ1-4|NA|NA|TRBV18
CASSRGYSNEKLFF
TGTGCCAGCTCTCGCGGGTATTCTAATGAAAAACTGTTTTTT
>TRBJ2-5|NA|NA|TRBV7-9
CASSSPEKETQYF
TGTGCCAGCAGCTCCCCGGAGAAGGAGACCCAGTACTTC
>TRBJ2-7|NA|TRBD2|TRBV28
CASRSGTTYEQYF
TGTGCCAGCAGGAGCGGGACCACCTACGAGCAGTACTTC